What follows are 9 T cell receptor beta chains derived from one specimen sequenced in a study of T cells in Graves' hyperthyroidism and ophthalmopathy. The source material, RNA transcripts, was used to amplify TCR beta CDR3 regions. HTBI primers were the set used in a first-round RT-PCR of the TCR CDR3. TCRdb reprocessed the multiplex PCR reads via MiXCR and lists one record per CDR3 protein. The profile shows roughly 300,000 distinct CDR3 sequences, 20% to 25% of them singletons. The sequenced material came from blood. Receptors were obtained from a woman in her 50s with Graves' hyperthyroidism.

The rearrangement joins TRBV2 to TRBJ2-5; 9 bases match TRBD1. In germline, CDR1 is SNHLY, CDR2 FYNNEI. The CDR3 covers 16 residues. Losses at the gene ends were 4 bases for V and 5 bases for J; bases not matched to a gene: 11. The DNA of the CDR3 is TGTGCCAGCAGTGTACGACCGGGACAGGGATTGGAGACCCAGTACTTC. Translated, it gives CASSVRPGQGLETQYF.

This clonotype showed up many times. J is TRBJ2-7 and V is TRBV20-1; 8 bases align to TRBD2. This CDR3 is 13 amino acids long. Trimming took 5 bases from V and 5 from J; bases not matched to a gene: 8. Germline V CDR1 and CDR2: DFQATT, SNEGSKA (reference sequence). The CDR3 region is CSAPRTSSNEQYF. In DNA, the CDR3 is TGCAGTGCTCCGAGGACTAGCTCGAACGAGCAGTACTTC.

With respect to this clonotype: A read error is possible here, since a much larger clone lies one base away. CDR3 amino acids: CTSSLGQTHEAFF. The CDR3, as DNA: TGTACCAGCAGCTTAGGACAAACTCATGAAGCTTTCTTT. This chain connects TRBV11-2 to TRBJ1-1; a weak D match, TRBD1 (5 bases). Germline values: CDR1 SGHAT, CDR2 FQNNGV. CDR3 size: 13 residues.

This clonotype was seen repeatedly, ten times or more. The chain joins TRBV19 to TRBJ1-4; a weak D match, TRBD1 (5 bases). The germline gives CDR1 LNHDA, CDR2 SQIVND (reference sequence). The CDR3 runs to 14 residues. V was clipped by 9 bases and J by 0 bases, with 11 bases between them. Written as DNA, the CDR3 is TGTGCCAGCTCCCGGGGGGCAACTAATGAAAAACTGTTTTTT. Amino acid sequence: CASSRGATNEKLFF.

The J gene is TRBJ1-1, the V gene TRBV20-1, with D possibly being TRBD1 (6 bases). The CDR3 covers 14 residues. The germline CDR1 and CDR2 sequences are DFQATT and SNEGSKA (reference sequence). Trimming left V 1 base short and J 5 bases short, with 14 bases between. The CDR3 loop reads CSARGRGRLTEAFF. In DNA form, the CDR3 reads TGCAGTGCTAGAGGTCGGGGGCGGCTAACTGAAGCTTTCTTT.

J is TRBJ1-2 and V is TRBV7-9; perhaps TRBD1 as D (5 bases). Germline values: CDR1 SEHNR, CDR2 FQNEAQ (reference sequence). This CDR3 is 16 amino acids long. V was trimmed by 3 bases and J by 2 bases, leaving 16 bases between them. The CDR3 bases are TGTGCCAGCAGCTTTGGGGACGATAGGGTGAACTATGGCTACACCTTC. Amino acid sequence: CASSFGDDRVNYGYTF.

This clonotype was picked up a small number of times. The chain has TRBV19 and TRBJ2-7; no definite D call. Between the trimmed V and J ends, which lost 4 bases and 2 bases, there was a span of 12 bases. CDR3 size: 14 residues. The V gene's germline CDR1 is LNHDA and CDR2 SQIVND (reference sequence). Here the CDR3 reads CASSTQGSAYEQYF. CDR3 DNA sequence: TGTGCCAGTAGTACCCAAGGGTCGGCCTACGAGCAGTACTTC.

The CDR3 region is CASSANKETQYF. The CDR3 DNA sequence: TGTGCCAGTAGTGCCAACAAGGAGACCCAGTACTTC. The gene calls are TRBV19 and TRBJ2-5; D remains unclear. Germline CDR1 reads LNHDA; CDR2 reads SQIVND (reference sequence). V was trimmed by 5 bases and J by 5 bases, leaving 9 bases between them. The CDR3 totals 12 residues.

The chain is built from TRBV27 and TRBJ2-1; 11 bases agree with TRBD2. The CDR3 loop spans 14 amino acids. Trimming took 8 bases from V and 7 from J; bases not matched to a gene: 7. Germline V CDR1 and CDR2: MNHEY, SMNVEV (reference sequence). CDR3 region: CASFSGRALNEQFF. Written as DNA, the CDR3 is TGTGCCAGCTTTAGCGGGAGGGCGCTTAATGAGCAGTTCTTC.